The clone carrying this TCR beta chain was found a few times. As yet, its antigen is unknown. The CDR3 has 18 residues. The germline V gene encodes CDR1 LGHNA and CDR2 YSLEER. V dropped 2 bases and J dropped 6 bases, with 22 bases sitting between them. This record comes from a study of cytomegalovirus exposure and HLA in healthy donors. Study-level findings and limits: As a later analysis revealed, most CMV-associated TCR beta chains appeared HLA-restricted.

In the PCR, 60 Vbeta and 13 Jbeta primers were used. Generated by immunoSEQ multiplex PCR, the TCRdb table keeps only in-frame clones and is missing some. The sample lists 150,000 to 200,000 clones, just under 80% occurring once. V usage is TRBV4-3 and J usage is TRBJ1-4; D is possibly TRBD1 (5 bases). The sample taken for sequencing was PBMCs. The receptor comes from a female donor in good health and CMV-seronegative. Written as DNA, the CDR3 is TGCGCCAGCAGCCAATCCCCACACATGGACACAGGATATGAAAAACTGTTTTTT. It codes for CASSQSPHMDTGYEKLFF.